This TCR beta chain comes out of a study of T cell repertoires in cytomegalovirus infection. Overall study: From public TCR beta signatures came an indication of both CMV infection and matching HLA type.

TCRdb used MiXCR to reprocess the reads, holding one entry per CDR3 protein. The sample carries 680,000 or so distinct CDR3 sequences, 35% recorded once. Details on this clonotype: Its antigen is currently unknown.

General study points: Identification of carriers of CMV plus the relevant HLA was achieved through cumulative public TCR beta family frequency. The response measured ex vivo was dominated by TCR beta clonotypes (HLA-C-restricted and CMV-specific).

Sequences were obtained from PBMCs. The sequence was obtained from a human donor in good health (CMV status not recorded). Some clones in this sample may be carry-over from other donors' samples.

This CDR3 reads CASSTGTSGRPAQYF. The CDR3 DNA reads TGTGCCAGCAGTACCGGGACTAGCGGGAGACCCGCCCAGTACTTC. The genes are TRBV27 and TRBJ2-5; 14 bases are a match to TRBD2. The CDR3 runs to 15 residues. V gave up 5 bases and J gave up 9 bases; unmatched junction bases: 8. Germline V gene data show CDR1 as MNHEY and CDR2 as SMNVEV (reference sequence).